The present entry profiles one TCR beta chain with its context. No antigen is known for it. Second-dose recipients at about 4 or about 12 weeks were treated as one pooled group. These data belong to a study of T cell responses to AZD1222 COVID-19 vaccine. Study results and caveats: In a largely white British group with more females than males, clonal diversity was possibly underestimated. Spike-wide vaccine-associated CD4 TCRs dominated at 160-218 and 743-854. Vaccination with two AZD1222 doses was followed by a rise in Spike-specific TCR breadth and depth.

Repertoires were generated with immunoSEQ multiplex PCR, while TCRdb's copy carries only in-frame clones and drops some. The sample lists some 180,000 clones, about nine tenths occurring once. This clonotype was obtained from an adult who received the AZD1222 COVID-19 vaccine. The sample consisted of peripheral blood, taken 28 days after the second AZD1222 dose.

The CDR3 DNA reads as TGTGCCAGCAGCCCACTAAAAGGGGGAAATAGAGAAGCTTTCTTT. Translated: CASSPLKGGNREAFF. The V and J genes are TRBV11-2 and TRBJ1-1, with D perhaps matching TRBD1 (6 bases). Looked up from germline, CDR1 is SGHAT and CDR2 is FQNNGV. The CDR3 consists of 15 residues. The ends were cut back, 5 bases at V and 8 bases at J, with 21 bases in the middle.